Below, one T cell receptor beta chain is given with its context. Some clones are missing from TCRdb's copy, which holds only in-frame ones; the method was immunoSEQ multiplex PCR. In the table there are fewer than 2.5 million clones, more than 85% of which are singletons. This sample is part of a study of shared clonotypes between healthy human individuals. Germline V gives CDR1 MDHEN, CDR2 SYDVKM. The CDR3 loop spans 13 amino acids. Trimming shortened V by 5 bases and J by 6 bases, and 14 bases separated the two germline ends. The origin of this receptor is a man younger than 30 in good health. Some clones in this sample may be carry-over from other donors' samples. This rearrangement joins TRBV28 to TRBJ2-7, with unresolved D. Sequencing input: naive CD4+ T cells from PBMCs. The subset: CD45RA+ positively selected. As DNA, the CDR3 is TGTGCCAGCAGTAGACCGCCCAAGAGCGAGCAGTACTTC. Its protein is CASSRPPKSEQYF.